This paragraph covers one T cell receptor (beta chain) sequence. Its antigen is not known. Clones were sequenced by immunoSEQ multiplex PCR, and TCRdb holds only the in-frame ones, with some missing. The sample has 730,000 or so clones, approximately 75% seen once; the top ten hold 1.8%. This sample was included in a study of shared clonotypes between healthy human individuals. Study-level points and caveats: Though the depth was large, rarefaction showed that sorted-subset sequencing was incomplete.

V was clipped by 4 bases and J by 6 bases; unmatched bases: 13. The germline CDR1 and CDR2 sequences are SGHTA and FQGTGA. This CDR3 has 17 residues. Sequencing was carried out using memory CD4+ T cells sorted from blood. Sample subset: CD45RA-negative fraction. The TCR originated in a woman between 25 and 40 years old in good health. This rearrangement joins TRBV7-3 to TRBJ2-1; 9 bases align to TRBD1. CDR3 DNA: TGTGCCAGCAGCTCTGCCCAACCGGGACAGGGCCCCAATGAGCAGTTCTTC. It specifies CASSSAQPGQGPNEQFF.